The 13 T cell receptor beta chains reported below all come from one sample, sequenced in a study of blood T cell repertoires in COVID-19. Method: immunoSEQ multiplex PCR; TCRdb's copy keeps in-frame clones and lacks some. The sample includes over 100,000 clones, around nine tenths of them seen just once. The specimen was peripheral blood. The source of these receptors is a human donor in a cohort sampled during active COVID-19.

This clone occurred once. The chain recombines TRBV9 with TRBJ2-7, with TRBD1 identical over 8 bases. V dropped 0 bases and J dropped 1; count of bases not matched to a gene: 3. The CDR3 contains 15 residues. Germline CDR1 reads SGDLS; CDR2 reads YYNGEE. CDR3 sequence (DNA): TGTGCCAGCAGCGTAGAACAGGGGGAATCCTACGAGCAGTACTTC. This gives the protein CASSVEQGESYEQYF.

V and J are TRBV5-1 and TRBJ1-1, with 9 bases aligning to TRBD1. J was trimmed by 1 base and V by 0 bases; bases with no gene match: 7. Germline-derived CDR1 and CDR2 are SGHRS and YFSETQ. The CDR3 totals 17 residues. The CDR3 loop reads CASSLVGTGLSNTEAFF. CDR3 DNA: TGCGCCAGCAGCTTGGTAGGGACAGGGCTTTCGAACACTGAAGCTTTCTTT.

This rearrangement joins TRBV5-4 to TRBJ2-7; the match to TRBD2 covers 7 bases. This CDR3 comprises 13 residues. CDR1 SGHNT and CDR2 YYREEE come from the germline V gene (reference sequence). The ends lost 4 bases at V and 7 bases at J; junction bases unmatched: 8. The CDR3 DNA reads as TGTGCCAGCAGCGGGGGAGGGCCTGAAGAGCAGTACTTC. It is translated as CASSGGGPEEQYF.

This sequence joins TRBV7-9 and TRBJ1-2; TRBD1 is a possible D gene (5 bases). CDR1 and CDR2 (germline): SEHNR, FQNEAQ (reference sequence). This CDR3 has 15 residues. V dropped 4 bases and J dropped 6 bases, with 18 bases sitting between them. This CDR3 reads CASSSGSAGRDGYTF. The CDR3 coding sequence is TGTGCCAGCAGCTCCGGCTCGGCGGGGCGGGATGGCTACACCTTC.

In this sample, this clone turned up a few times. The chain is built from TRBV2 and TRBJ2-7; 7 bases agree with TRBD1. Germline CDR1 is SNHLY and CDR2 is FYNNEI. This CDR3 has 15 amino acids. Losses at the gene ends were 6 bases for V and 2 bases for J; bases not matched to a gene: 10. The CDR3 spells CASRQDRSMAYEQYF. CDR3 bases: TGTGCCAGCAGACAGGACAGGTCGATGGCCTACGAGCAGTACTTC. The entire variable domain, with the rest obtained from reference TRBV2 and TRBJ2-7, is as follows: EPEVTQTPSHQVTQMGQEVILRCVPISNHLYFYWYRQILGQKVEFLVSFYNNEISEKSEIFDDQFSVERPDGSNFTLKIRSTKLEDSAMYFCASRQDRSMAYEQYFGPGTRLTVT.

The rearrangement links TRBV7-9 to TRBJ2-7; 7 bases fit TRBD1. There are 15 residues in the CDR3. Trimming cost V 4 bases and J 3 bases; bases outside gene matches: 9. CDR1 and CDR2 (germline): SEHNR, FQNEAQ (reference sequence). The CDR3 bases are TGTGCCAGCAGCTGGGCCGGGACAGTGAACTACGAGCAGTACTTC. Encoded protein: CASSWAGTVNYEQYF. The full variable domain, its missing parts supplied by reference TRBV7-9 and TRBJ2-7, is DTGVSQNPRHKITKRGQNVTFRCDPISEHNRLYWYRQTLGQGPEFLTYFQNEAQLEKSRLLSDRFSAERPKGSFSTLEIQRTEQGDSAMYLCASSWAGTVNYEQYFGPGTRLTVT.

The V call is TRBV6-6, the J call TRBJ2-1; the D gene is possibly TRBD2 (5 bases). Germline loops: CDR1 MNHNY, CDR2 SVGAGI (reference sequence). The V end was cut by 2 bases, the J end by 7 bases, with 18 bases between. The CDR3 covers 16 residues. Here the CDR3 DNA reads TGTGCCAGCAGTTACCGCCGGGATCGGGCTGGGAATGAGCAGTTCTTC. Translating gives CASSYRRDRAGNEQFF.

V is TRBV5-1 and J is TRBJ2-1; the match to TRBD2 covers 9 bases. CDR3 length equals 14 residues. Germline V gives CDR1 SGHRS, CDR2 YFSETQ. J gave up 9 bases and V 6 bases, and 10 bases lay outside the gene matches. The CDR3 region is CASTGGGAFTEQFF. DNA for the CDR3: TGCGCCAGCACTGGCGGGGGGGCTTTCACTGAGCAGTTCTTC.

The rearrangement joins TRBV18 to TRBJ2-4, with 7 bases matching TRBD2. The germline CDR1 and CDR2 sequences are KGHSH and LQKENI. CDR3 length equals 15 residues. V was clipped by 3 bases and J by 10 bases; unmatched bases: 12. CDR3 sequence: CASSPRESSGAIQYF. The DNA of the CDR3 is TGTGCCAGCTCACCCAGGGAGTCCAGCGGGGCTATTCAGTACTTC.

This chain joins TRBV28 and TRBJ2-1; 8 nucleotides align to TRBD2. The CDR3 covers 13 residues. The ends lost 6 bases at V and 6 bases at J; junction bases unmatched: 4. The V gene's germline CDR1 is MDHEN and CDR2 SYDVKM. CDR3 residues: CASRRGAPNEQFF. The DNA for the CDR3 is TGTGCCAGCAGGCGGGGGGCGCCCAATGAGCAGTTCTTC.

The J gene is TRBJ1-5, the V gene TRBV28; D is perhaps TRBD1 (6 bases). V shed 1 base and J shed 4 bases, with 8 bases lying between them. Germline V lookup: CDR1 MDHEN, CDR2 SYDVKM. The CDR3 totals 14 residues. CDR3 sequence reads: CASSLLQGNQPQHF. CDR3 coding DNA: TGTGCCAGCAGTTTATTACAGGGAAATCAGCCCCAGCATTTT. The whole variable domain, remainder taken from reference TRBV28 and TRBJ1-5, is DVKVTQSSRYLVKRTGEKVFLECVQDMDHENMFWYRQDPGLGLRLIYFSYDVKMKEKGDIPEGYSVSREKKERFSLILESASTNQTSMYLCASSLLQGNQPQHFGDGTRLSIL.

This clone is medium-sized in the sample. The rearrangement uses TRBV4-3 and TRBJ1-5; a possible D gene is TRBD1 (5 bases). CDR1 is LGHNA and CDR2 is YSLEER in the germline V gene. This CDR3 spans 15 amino acids. Trimming stripped 8 bases from V and 0 bases from J, with 14 bases between. The CDR3 DNA follows: TGCGCCAGCGCGTACGACAGCAATAGCAATCAGCCCCAGCATTTT. This codes for CASAYDSNSNQPQHF.

DNA for the CDR3: TGTGCCAGCAGCTTATACAATCAGCCCCAGCATTTT. This translates into CASSLYNQPQHF. The chain couples TRBV7-2 to TRBJ1-5; no clear D gene. Germline V gives CDR1 SGHTA, CDR2 FQGNSA. This CDR3 is built from 12 residues. Trimming shortened V by 2 bases and J by 3 bases, and 2 bases separated the two germline ends.